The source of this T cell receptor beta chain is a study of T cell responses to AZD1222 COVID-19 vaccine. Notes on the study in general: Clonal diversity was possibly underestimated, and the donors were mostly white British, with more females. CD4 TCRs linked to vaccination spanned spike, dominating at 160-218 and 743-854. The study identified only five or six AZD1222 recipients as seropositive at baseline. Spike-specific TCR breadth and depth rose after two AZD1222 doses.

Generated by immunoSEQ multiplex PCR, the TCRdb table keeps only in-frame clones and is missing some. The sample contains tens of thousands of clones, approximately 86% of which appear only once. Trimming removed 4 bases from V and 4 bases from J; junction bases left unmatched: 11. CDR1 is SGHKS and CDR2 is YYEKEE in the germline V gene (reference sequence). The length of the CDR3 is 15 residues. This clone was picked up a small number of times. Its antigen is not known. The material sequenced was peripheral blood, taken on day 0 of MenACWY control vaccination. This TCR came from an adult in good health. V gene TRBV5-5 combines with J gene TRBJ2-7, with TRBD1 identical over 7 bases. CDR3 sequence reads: CASSAYRGTDYEQYF. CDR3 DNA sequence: TGTGCCAGCAGCGCCTACAGGGGAACGGATTACGAGCAGTACTTC.